The 14 T cell receptor beta chains reported below all come from one sample, sequenced in a study of Ad26.COV2.S vaccination and SARS-CoV-2 variants. The protocol was immunoSEQ multiplex PCR, while the TCRdb copy is restricted to in-frame clones and leaves out a portion. The sample records hundreds of thousands of clones, more than 70% being singletons. Treatment given: some 20 received Ad26.COV2.S at low or high dose, single or two shots; roughly five received placebo; per-sample allocation not given. Samples were taken on day 63 after the first vaccine or placebo injection. Here the sequenced sample was peripheral blood, taken in a trial of Ad26.COV2.S vaccine versus placebo. All receptors derive from a person between 18 and 59 years old who received the Ad26.COV2.S COVID-19 vaccine or a placebo.

This chain uses TRBV19 with TRBJ2-2; 13 nucleotides align to TRBD2. The V segment lost 5 bases and the J segment 8 bases; nucleotides outside the gene matches: 5. The CDR3 is 15 amino acids. The germline gives CDR1 LNHDA, CDR2 SQIVND (reference sequence). The CDR3 protein is CASSGLAGAGGELFF. The CDR3 bases are TGTGCCAGTAGTGGACTAGCGGGGGCTGGAGGGGAGCTGTTTTTT.

This clone was seen a handful of times. CDR3 coding DNA: TGTGCCTCACGTCGAAGGCCGGGAAACACCATATATTTT. It translates to CASRRRPGNTIYF. This chain joins TRBV2 and TRBJ1-3; D is uncertain. The V gene lost 11 bases and the J gene lost 4 bases, with 15 bases spanning the gap. The CDR3 has 13 residues. The germline CDR1 and CDR2 sequences are SNHLY and FYNNEI. The full variable domain, its missing parts supplied by reference TRBV2 and TRBJ1-3, is EPEVTQTPSHQVTQMGQEVILRCVPISNHLYFYWYRQILGQKVEFLVSFYNNEISEKSEIFDDQFSVERPDGSNFTLKIRSTKLEDSAMYFCASRRRPGNTIYFGEGSWLTVV.

Of note for this clone: One end of the junction does not line up with germline, which may come from a read error. The chain links TRBV7-7 to TRBJ2-1, with 9 bases fitting TRBD1. Germline V lookup: CDR1 SSHAT, CDR2 FNYEAQ (reference sequence). The CDR3 consists of 14 residues. The CDR3 coding sequence is TGTGCTAGCAGCTCCGGGACAGGGTTTAATGAGCAGTTCTTC. Its translation: CASSSGTGFNEQFF. The full variable domain, with the rest looked up from reference TRBV7-7 and TRBJ2-1, is GAGVSQSPRYKVTKRGQDVTLRCDPISSHATLYWYQQALGQGPEFLTYFNYEAQPDKSGLPSDRFSAERPEGSISTLTIQRTEQRDSAMYRCASSSGTGFNEQFFGPGTRLTVL.

The rearrangement uses TRBV7-9 and TRBJ1-2, with D perhaps TRBD1 (5 bases). CDR3 length equals 14 residues. Between the trimmed V and J ends, which lost 2 bases and 0 bases, there was a span of 7 bases. Per the germline V gene, CDR1 is SEHNR and CDR2 is FQNEAQ (reference sequence). CDR3 sequence: CASSLQGANYGYTF. The DNA of the CDR3 is TGTGCCAGCAGCTTACAGGGAGCTAACTATGGCTACACCTTC.

The chain recombines TRBV5-4 with TRBJ1-2; the D gene is possibly TRBD1 (5 bases). The germline CDR1 and CDR2 sequences are SGHNT and YYREEE (reference sequence). The ends were cut back, 4 bases at V and 6 bases at J, with 28 bases in the middle. CDR3 length: 18 residues. The DNA of the CDR3 is TGTGCCAGCAGCCATCCTTCCGGGGGGAAATGGAGTAGTGATGGCTACACCTTC. Translated, it gives CASSHPSGGKWSSDGYTF.

This clone was seen a few times. The V and J genes are TRBV15 and TRBJ1-1, with 7 bases lining up with TRBD1. The CDR3 has 13 amino acids. V was clipped by 3 bases and J by 4 bases; unmatched bases: 2. Germline CDR1 and CDR2: LNHNV and YYDKDF (reference sequence). The CDR3: CATSSYRGTEAFF. CDR3 in DNA: TGTGCCACCAGCAGTTACAGGGGCACTGAAGCTTTCTTT.

This rearrangement joins TRBV4-3 to TRBJ1-2, with D hard to call. Germline V gives CDR1 LGHNA, CDR2 YSLEER. CDR3 length: 15 residues. The V gene lost 4 bases and the J gene lost 2 bases, with 14 bases spanning the gap. The CDR3 is CASSPNPSGNYGYTF. The CDR3 DNA reads TGCGCCAGCAGCCCGAACCCCTCGGGCAACTATGGCTACACCTTC.

The chain employs TRBV27 and TRBJ1-6; D gene ambiguous. This CDR3 spans 13 amino acids. CDR1 and CDR2 from the germline V gene are MNHEY and SMNVEV (reference sequence). Deletions cut 3 bases from V and 4 bases from J, with 4 bases between. The CDR3 bases are TGTGCCAGCAGTTTTGGGTATAATTCACCCCTCCACTTT. Amino acids: CASSFGYNSPLHF.

The V gene is TRBV6-6, the J gene TRBJ2-1; D may be TRBD1 (5 bases). Germline CDR1 reads MNHNY; CDR2 reads SVGAGI (reference sequence). V lost 6 bases, J lost 5 bases, and 20 bases lay in between. The CDR3 runs to 16 residues. As DNA, the CDR3 is TGTGCCAGCAGCAATCAGGGCTCCGGGCGAAACAATGAGCAGTTCTTC. Translation gives CASSNQGSGRNNEQFF.

The rearrangement links TRBV18 to TRBJ2-3; 8 nucleotides agree with TRBD2. Germline-derived CDR1 and CDR2 are KGHSH and LQKENI. This CDR3 has 15 amino acids. Losses at the gene ends were 1 base for V and 3 bases for J; bases not matched to a gene: 3. The CDR3 sequence is CASSPRTSGTDTQYF. CDR3 nucleotides: TGTGCCAGCTCACCACGAACTAGCGGTACAGATACGCAGTATTTT.

The chain is built from TRBV7-6 and TRBJ2-3; D is perhaps TRBD2 (5 bases). There are 15 residues in the CDR3. Trimming cost V 3 bases and J 0 bases, with 10 bases left between them. CDR1 and CDR2 from the germline V gene are SGHVS and FNYEAQ. The CDR3 loop reads CASSFPAESTDTQYF. CDR3 nucleotide sequence: TGTGCCAGCAGCTTTCCAGCGGAAAGCACAGATACGCAGTATTTT.

The CDR3 sequence is CATSTLDGNTEAFF. CDR3 DNA: TGTGCCACCAGCACCCTAGACGGGAACACTGAAGCTTTCTTT. This rearrangement joins TRBV15 to TRBJ1-1; D remains ambiguous. CDR3 length equals 14 residues. V was shortened by 4 bases and J by 1 base, with 10 bases between the two germline ends. Per the germline V gene, CDR1 is LNHNV and CDR2 is YYDKDF (reference sequence).

The V gene is TRBV23-1, the J gene TRBJ2-7; D may match TRBD1 or TRBD2 (8 bases each). TRBV23-1 is reported as an ORF; its role is uncertain. The CDR3 extends over 16 amino acids. V was trimmed by 2 bases and J by 0 bases, leaving 14 bases between them. CDR3 sequence (DNA): TGCGCCAGCAGTCAAGCGGGGGGACAGGACTCCTACGAGCAGTACTTC. The encoded protein is CASSQAGGQDSYEQYF.

This rearrangement joins TRBV7-9 to TRBJ2-2; TRBD2 might be the D (6 bases). V lost 7 bases and J 4 bases, leaving 19 bases between the germline ends. Germline lookup yields CDR1 SEHNR and CDR2 FQNEAQ (reference sequence). The CDR3 has 16 residues. The CDR3 bases are TGTGCCAGCACCTCCTCACCCAGGGAGGCCACCGGGGAGCTGTTTTTT. It encodes CASTSSPREATGELFF.